At least ten counts were recorded for the clone carrying this T cell receptor beta chain. What it binds is not known. Germline V gene lookup returns CDR1 KGHSH and CDR2 LQKENI. The CDR3 has 16 residues. V lost 2 bases, J lost 1 base, and 5 bases stayed unmatched. Amplification yielded TCR beta CDR3 regions, with RNA transcripts as the source. When the TCR CDR3 underwent first-round RT-PCR, the HTBI primer set was used. In TCRdb, the multiplex PCR reads were re-called with MiXCR into one record per CDR3 protein. The table lists approximately 700,000 distinct CDR3 sequences, roughly 15% of them singletons. This specimen belongs to a study of T cells in Graves' hyperthyroidism and ophthalmopathy. The hyperthyroidism patients had all been newly diagnosed, and their disease duration was under 2 months. Their ages ranged from 18 to 65 years. Whole-study findings and limits: Researchers report that a 13 V-J model separated ophthalmopathy from stable hyperthyroidism.

The chain couples TRBV18 to TRBJ2-3; the match to TRBD1 covers 8 bases. The specimen sequenced was blood. This clonotype was obtained from a man aged 18 to 30 with Graves' hyperthyroidism. The CDR3 bases are TGTGCCAGCTCACCATTTCTGACAGGGGGCACAGATACGCAGTATTTT. This encodes CASSPFLTGGTDTQYF. Full variable domain (outside the CDR3, taken from reference TRBV18 and TRBJ2-3): NAGVMQNPRHLVRRRGQEARLRCSPMKGHSHVYWYRQLPEEGLKFMVYLQKENIIDESGMPKERFSAEFPKEGPSILRIQQVVRGDSAAYFCASSPFLTGGTDTQYFGPGTRLTVL.